This T cell receptor beta chain was sequenced for a study of cytomegalovirus exposure and HLA in healthy donors. Germline-derived CDR1 and CDR2 are SGDLS and YYNGEE. Deletions cut 1 base from V and 5 bases from J, with 21 bases between. There are 17 residues in the CDR3. Vbeta (60) and Jbeta (13) primers were used in the PCR. The data were produced by immunoSEQ multiplex PCR, yet TCRdb's version contains in-frame clones alone and is incomplete. There are about 77,000 clones in the sample; around 79% occur only once, and less than 4.5% lies in the top ten. Input material: PBMCs. The chain couples TRBV9 to TRBJ2-5, with D perhaps matching TRBD2 (6 bases). The sequence came from a man aged 35-49 years in good health and CMV-seronegative. CDR3 sequence: CASSVRGLGLEGETQYF. CDR3 DNA sequence: TGTGCCAGCAGCGTAAGAGGATTAGGACTGGAGGGGGAGACCCAGTACTTC.